The 3 T cell receptor beta chains listed next were all sequenced from one sample in a study of beta chain features in type 1 diabetes. The whole isolated RNA underwent reverse transcription, so sequencing captured expressed TCRB transcripts. Sequencing used immunoSEQ multiplex PCR; TCRdb keeps in-frame clones, though not all of them. The data hold some 410,000 clones, with about 10% observed a single time. Material for sequencing was naive CD4+ T cells from blood. The source of these receptors is a woman under 30 in good health.

This clone was seen just once. The V call is TRBV2, the J call TRBJ1-5; D remains unclear. Trimming removed 3 bases from V and 0 bases from J, with 6 bases in between. The CDR3 is 14 amino acids. CDR1 is SNHLY and CDR2 is FYNNEI in the germline V gene. CDR3 in DNA: TGTGCCAGCAGTGAGGACGGTAGCAATCAGCCCCAGCATTTT. This gives the protein CASSEDGSNQPQHF. The entire variable domain, with the rest obtained from reference TRBV2 and TRBJ1-5, is as follows: EPEVTQTPSHQVTQMGQEVILRCVPISNHLYFYWYRQILGQKVEFLVSFYNNEISEKSEIFDDQFSVERPDGSNFTLKIRSTKLEDSAMYFCASSEDGSNQPQHFGDGTRLSIL.

This clone has just a few counts. The rearrangement links TRBV7-9 to TRBJ1-4, with 7 positions matching TRBD1. This CDR3 spans 15 amino acids. Germline lookup yields CDR1 SEHNR and CDR2 FQNEAQ (reference sequence). The ends lost 4 bases at V and 7 bases at J; junction bases unmatched: 9. The CDR3 bases are TGTGCCAGCAGCTCTAACAGGGGATCTGGTGAAAAACTGTTTTTT. This gives the protein CASSSNRGSGEKLFF.

This sequence joins TRBV4-2 and TRBJ2-3, with no clear D. V dropped 7 bases and J dropped 2 bases, with 10 bases sitting between them. Per the germline V gene, CDR1 is LGHNA and CDR2 is YNFKEQ. CDR3 length: 13 residues. The CDR3 loop is CASNYAFTDTQYF. The CDR3 nucleotides are TGTGCCAGCAACTATGCATTCACAGATACGCAGTATTTT.